This T cell receptor (beta chain) came from a study of blood T cell repertoires in COVID-19. About the study: From the United States, Italy and Spain came samples of acute and convalescent COVID-19. From T cells, B-cell-depleted T cells, or PBMCs came the material, which was cDNA or gDNA.

A Seattle source enrolled patients during active infection and followed them longitudinally. In the original processing: Reference gene primer amplification in the assay estimated nucleated cell counts. The data were produced by immunoSEQ multiplex PCR, yet TCRdb's version contains in-frame clones alone and is incomplete. V, J and clone size are taken as reported in that table, and D and trimming were inferred from the DNA itself. Of about 480,000 clones in the sample, more than 70% were seen once. V shed 6 bases and J shed 7 bases, with 10 bases lying between them. The CDR3 consists of 11 residues. Germline CDR1 is SNHLY and CDR2 is FYNNEI.

The clonotype comes from a woman aged 45-59 years with COVID-19, enrolled during active disease. Sequences were obtained from peripheral blood. V is TRBV2 and J is TRBJ2-7; D not certain. The CDR3 sequence is CASRAVQEQYF. In DNA, the CDR3 is TGTGCCAGCAGGGCAGTGCAGGAGCAGTACTTC.